This T cell receptor beta chain stems from a study of siplizumab effects on memory and regulatory T cells. Study-wide findings and caveats: Sequences that were alloreactive and traceable to unstimulated CD4+ memory cells were significantly reduced by siplizumab. Naive T cell populations appeared to exhibit greater diversity than memory cells and appeared to be major alloresponse contributors. Roughly 80-97% of proliferating CD4+ or CD8+ clones lacked an assignable naive or memory phenotype. Proliferating Tregs in siplizumab cultures were never verified as suppressive.

V was clipped by 5 bases and J by 4 bases, with 12 bases between them. This CDR3 spans 14 amino acids. CDR1 and CDR2 (germline): SEHNR, FQNEAQ (reference sequence). The protocol was immunoSEQ multiplex PCR, while the TCRdb copy is restricted to in-frame clones and leaves out a portion. This table has around 95,000 clones, 75% to 95% appearing once. As concerns this clone: Antigen specificity is unknown.

The material sequenced was CD4+ T cells sorted from blood. The V call is TRBV7-9, the J call TRBJ1-3; maybe TRBD1 (6 bases). The TCR was taken from a human donor in good health. The CDR3 DNA follows: TGTGCCAGCAGCCCGTCAGGGGACGGAAACACCATATATTTT. Residues: CASSPSGDGNTIYF.